This entry lists 4 T cell receptor beta chains sequenced from one sample in a study of blood T cell repertoires in COVID-19. The protocol was immunoSEQ multiplex PCR, while the TCRdb copy is restricted to in-frame clones and leaves out a portion. The sample has roughly 34,000 clones; about 86% are singletons. The sequencing input was peripheral blood. The receptors derive from a woman between 65 and 79 years old with active COVID-19.

The chain joins TRBV6-5 to TRBJ2-7; D unresolved. The germline V and J ends were trimmed by 6 bases and 3 bases, with 12 bases remaining between them. Germline CDR1 and CDR2: MNHEY and SVGAGI. This CDR3 is 13 amino acids long. CDR3 DNA sequence: TGTGCCAGCAGGCGCACCCGCTTCTACGAGCAGTACTTC. Encoded protein: CASRRTRFYEQYF.

This sequence joins TRBV28 and TRBJ1-2; no firm D call. The ends were cut back, 6 bases at V and 0 bases at J, with 8 bases in the middle. This CDR3 contains 13 residues. Germline lookup yields CDR1 MDHEN and CDR2 SYDVKM. CDR3 DNA: TGTGCCAGCAGCCTCCTTCCTAACTATGGCTACACCTTC. Encoded protein: CASSLLPNYGYTF.

This chain uses TRBV15 with TRBJ1-2, with D possibly being TRBD1 (6 bases). The CDR3 has 16 residues. The ends were cut back, 1 base at V and 4 bases at J, with 16 bases in the middle. Germline loops: CDR1 LNHNV, CDR2 YYDKDF (reference sequence). In nucleotides, the CDR3 is TGTGCCACCAGCAGAGGGGGAACAGGGTTGAGCTATGGCTACACCTTC. It encodes CATSRGGTGLSYGYTF.

This rearrangement joins TRBV5-1 to TRBJ2-7; TRBD1 agrees at 7 bases. CDR3 length: 15 residues. The germline V gene has CDR1 SGHRS and CDR2 YFSETQ. The V gene end was trimmed by 4 bases and the J gene end by 7 bases; junction bases not matched to a gene: 14. The CDR3: CASSQRQGLLGEQYF. The CDR3 DNA reads as TGCGCCAGCAGCCAGCGACAGGGTTTATTGGGGGAGCAGTACTTC.